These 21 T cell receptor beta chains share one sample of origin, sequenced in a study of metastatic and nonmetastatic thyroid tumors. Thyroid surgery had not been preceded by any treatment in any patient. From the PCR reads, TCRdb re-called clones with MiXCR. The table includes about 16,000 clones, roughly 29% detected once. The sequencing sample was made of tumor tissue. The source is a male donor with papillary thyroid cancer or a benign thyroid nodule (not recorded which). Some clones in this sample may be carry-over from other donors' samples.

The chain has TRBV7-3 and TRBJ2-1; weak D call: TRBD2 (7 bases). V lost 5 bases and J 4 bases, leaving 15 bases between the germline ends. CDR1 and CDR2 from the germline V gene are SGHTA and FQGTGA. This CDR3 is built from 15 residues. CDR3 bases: TGTGCCAGCAGCCTCGGACTAGGGGGTTACAATGAGCAGTTCTTC. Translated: CASSLGLGGYNEQFF.

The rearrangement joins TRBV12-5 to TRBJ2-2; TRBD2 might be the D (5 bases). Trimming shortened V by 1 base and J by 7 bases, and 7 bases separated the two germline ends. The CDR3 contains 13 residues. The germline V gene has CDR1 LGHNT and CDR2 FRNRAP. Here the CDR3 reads CASGLDSGGELFF. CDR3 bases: TGTGCTAGTGGTTTGGACAGCGGCGGGGAGCTGTTTTTT.

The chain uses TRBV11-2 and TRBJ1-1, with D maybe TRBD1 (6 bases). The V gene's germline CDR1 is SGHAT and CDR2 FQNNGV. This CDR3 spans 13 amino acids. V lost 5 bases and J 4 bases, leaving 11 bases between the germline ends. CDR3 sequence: CASSTNRATEAFF. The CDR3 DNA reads TGTGCCAGCAGCACCAACAGGGCCACTGAAGCTTTCTTT.

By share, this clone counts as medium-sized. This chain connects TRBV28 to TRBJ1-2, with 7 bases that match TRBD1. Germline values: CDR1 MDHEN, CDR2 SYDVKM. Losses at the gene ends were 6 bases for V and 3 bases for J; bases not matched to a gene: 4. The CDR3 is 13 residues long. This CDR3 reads CASSQTGDYGYTF. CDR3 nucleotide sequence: TGTGCCAGCAGCCAAACAGGGGACTATGGCTACACCTTC.

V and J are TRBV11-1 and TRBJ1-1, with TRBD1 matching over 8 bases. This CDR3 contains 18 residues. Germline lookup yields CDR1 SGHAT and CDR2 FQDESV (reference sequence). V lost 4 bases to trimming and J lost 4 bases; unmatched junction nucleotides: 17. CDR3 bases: TGTGCCAGCAGCTATTACCCCGGGACAGGCGACACTCTCACTGAAGCTTTCTTT. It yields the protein CASSYYPGTGDTLTEAFF.

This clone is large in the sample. The CDR3 loop is CASSQAHEQYF. In DNA form, the CDR3 reads TGTGCCAGCAGCCAAGCTCACGAGCAGTACTTC. The chain couples TRBV4-2 to TRBJ2-7; D gene uncertain. Germline V lookup: CDR1 LGHNA, CDR2 YNFKEQ. Trimming shortened V by 1 base and J by 5 bases, and 3 bases separated the two germline ends. The CDR3 is made up of 11 amino acids.

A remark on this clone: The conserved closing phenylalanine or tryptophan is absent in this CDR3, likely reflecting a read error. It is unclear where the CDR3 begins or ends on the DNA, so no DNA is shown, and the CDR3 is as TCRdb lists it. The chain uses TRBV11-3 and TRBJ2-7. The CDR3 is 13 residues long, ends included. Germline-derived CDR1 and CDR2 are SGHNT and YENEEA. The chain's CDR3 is CASSVKAAYEQYS.

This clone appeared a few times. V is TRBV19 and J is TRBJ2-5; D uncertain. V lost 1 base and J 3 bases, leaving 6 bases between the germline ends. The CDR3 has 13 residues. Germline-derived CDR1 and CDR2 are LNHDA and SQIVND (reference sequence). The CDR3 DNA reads TGTGCCAGTAGTATAGCCATAAAAGAGACCCAGTACTTC. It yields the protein CASSIAIKETQYF.

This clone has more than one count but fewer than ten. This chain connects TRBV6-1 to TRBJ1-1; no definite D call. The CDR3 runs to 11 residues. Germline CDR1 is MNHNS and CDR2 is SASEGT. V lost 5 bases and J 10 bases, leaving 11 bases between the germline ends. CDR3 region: CASSPGIGAFF. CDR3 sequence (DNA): TGTGCCAGCAGTCCTGGAATAGGAGCTTTCTTT.

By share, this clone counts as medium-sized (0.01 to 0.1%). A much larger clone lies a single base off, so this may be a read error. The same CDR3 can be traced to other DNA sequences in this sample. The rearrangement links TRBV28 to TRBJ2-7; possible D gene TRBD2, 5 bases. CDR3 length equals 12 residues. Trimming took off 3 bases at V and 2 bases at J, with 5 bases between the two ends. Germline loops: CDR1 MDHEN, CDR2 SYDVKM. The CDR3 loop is CASSFGAYEQYF. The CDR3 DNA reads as TGTGCCAGCAGTTTCGGGGCCTACGAGCAGTACTTC.

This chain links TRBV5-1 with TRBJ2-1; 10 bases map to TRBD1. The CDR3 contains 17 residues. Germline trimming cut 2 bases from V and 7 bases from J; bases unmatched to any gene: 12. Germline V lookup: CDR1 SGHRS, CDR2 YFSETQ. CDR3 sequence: CASSFLPWDRGGNEQFF. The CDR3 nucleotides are TGCGCCAGCAGCTTCCTCCCCTGGGACAGGGGTGGGAATGAGCAGTTCTTC.

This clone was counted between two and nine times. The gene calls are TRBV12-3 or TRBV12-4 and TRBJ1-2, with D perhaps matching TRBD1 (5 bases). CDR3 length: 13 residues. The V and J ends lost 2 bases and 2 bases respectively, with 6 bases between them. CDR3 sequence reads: CASSLTGNYGYTF. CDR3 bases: TGTGCCAGCAGTTTAACAGGAAACTATGGCTACACCTTC.

The CDR3 coding sequence is TGTGCCAGCAGTGACGAGGGGGGCGTAAATTCACCCCTCCACTTT. It specifies CASSDEGGVNSPLHF. V usage is TRBV6-1 and J usage is TRBJ1-6, with D tentatively TRBD1 (6 bases). Germline V gene lookup returns CDR1 MNHNS and CDR2 SASEGT. V shed 3 bases and J shed 7 bases, with 13 bases lying between them. CDR3 length equals 15 residues.

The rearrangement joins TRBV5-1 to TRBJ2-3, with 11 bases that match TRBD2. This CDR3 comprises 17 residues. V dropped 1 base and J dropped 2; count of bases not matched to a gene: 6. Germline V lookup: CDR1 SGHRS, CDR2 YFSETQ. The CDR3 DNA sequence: TGCGCCAGCAGCTTGATTAGCGGGGGGGCCGCCACAGATACGCAGTATTTT. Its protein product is CASSLISGGAATDTQYF.

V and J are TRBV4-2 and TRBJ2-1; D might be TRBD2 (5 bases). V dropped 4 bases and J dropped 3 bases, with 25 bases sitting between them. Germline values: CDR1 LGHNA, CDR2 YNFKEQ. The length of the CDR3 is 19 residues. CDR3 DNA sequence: TGTGCCAGCAGCCCTTCCGGGGTCAAGATGATTTCAGGCTACAATGAGCAGTTCTTC. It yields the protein CASSPSGVKMISGYNEQFF.

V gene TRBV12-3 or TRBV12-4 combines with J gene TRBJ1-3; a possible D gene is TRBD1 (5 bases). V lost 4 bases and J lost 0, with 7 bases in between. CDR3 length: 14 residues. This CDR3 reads CASSWGTSGNTIYF. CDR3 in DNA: TGTGCCAGCAGTTGGGGGACCTCTGGAAACACCATATATTTT.

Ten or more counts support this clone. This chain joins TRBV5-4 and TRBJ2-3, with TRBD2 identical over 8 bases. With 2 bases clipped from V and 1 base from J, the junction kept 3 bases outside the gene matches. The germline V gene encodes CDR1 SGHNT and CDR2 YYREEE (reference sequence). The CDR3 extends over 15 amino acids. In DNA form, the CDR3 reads TGTGCCAGCAGCTTCGGGGGGGGCGGCACAGATACGCAGTATTTT. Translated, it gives CASSFGGGGTDTQYF.

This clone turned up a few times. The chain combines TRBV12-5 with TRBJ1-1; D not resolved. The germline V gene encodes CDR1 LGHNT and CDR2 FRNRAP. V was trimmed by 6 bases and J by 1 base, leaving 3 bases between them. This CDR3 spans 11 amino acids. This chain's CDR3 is CASGPNTEAFF. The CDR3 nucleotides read TGTGCTAGTGGCCCGAACACTGAAGCTTTCTTT. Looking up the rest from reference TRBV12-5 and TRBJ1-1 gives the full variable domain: DARVTQTPRHKVTEMGQEVTMRCQPILGHNTVFWYRQTMMQGLELLAYFRNRAPLDDSGMPKDRFSAEMPDATLATLKIQPSEPRDSAVYFCASGPNTEAFFGQGTRLTVV.

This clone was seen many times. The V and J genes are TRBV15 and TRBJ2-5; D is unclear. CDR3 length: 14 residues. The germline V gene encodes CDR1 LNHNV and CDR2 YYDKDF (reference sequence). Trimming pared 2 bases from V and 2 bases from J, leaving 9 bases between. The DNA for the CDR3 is TGTGCCACCAGCAGACGGTCCATACAAGAGACCCAGTACTTC. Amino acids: CATSRRSIQETQYF.

As DNA, the CDR3 is TGCAGTGCCACGGAGGTCCAGGCGGCGGGAGGAACCTACGAGCAGTACTTC. Translated: CSATEVQAAGGTYEQYF. J is TRBJ2-7 and V is TRBV20-1, with 8 bases matching TRBD2. The junction had 18 bases not matched to a gene; V was cut back by 6 bases and J by 2 bases. CDR1 and CDR2 from the germline V gene are DFQATT and SNEGSKA (reference sequence). CDR3 length: 17 amino acids.

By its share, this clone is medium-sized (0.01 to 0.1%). The CDR3 DNA reads TGTGCCAGCAGTCAGGGCTTGGAGACCCAGTACTTC. Encoded protein: CASSQGLETQYF. The chain uses TRBV6-1 and TRBJ2-5, with D possibly being TRBD1 (5 bases). Trimming stripped 5 bases from V and 5 bases from J, with 9 bases between. The CDR3 has 12 residues. Per germline, CDR1 MNHNS and CDR2 SASEGT.